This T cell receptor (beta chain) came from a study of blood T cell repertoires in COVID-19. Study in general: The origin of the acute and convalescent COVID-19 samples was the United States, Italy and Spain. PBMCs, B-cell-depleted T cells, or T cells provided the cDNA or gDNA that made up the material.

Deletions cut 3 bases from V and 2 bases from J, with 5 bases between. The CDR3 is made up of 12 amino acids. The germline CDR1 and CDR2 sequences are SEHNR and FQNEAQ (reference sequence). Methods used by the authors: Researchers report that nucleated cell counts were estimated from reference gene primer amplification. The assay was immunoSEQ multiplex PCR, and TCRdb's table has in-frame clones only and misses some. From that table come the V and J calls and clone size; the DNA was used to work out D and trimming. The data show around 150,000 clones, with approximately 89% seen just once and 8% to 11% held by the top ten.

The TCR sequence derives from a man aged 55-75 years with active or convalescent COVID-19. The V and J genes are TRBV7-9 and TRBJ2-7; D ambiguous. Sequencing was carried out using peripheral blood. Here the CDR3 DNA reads TGTGCCAGCAGCTTTTCGGCCTACGAGCAGTACTTC. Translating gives CASSFSAYEQYF.